This T cell receptor (beta chain) was sequenced during a study of T-cell memory formation after mild COVID-19. Germline lookup yields CDR1 SGHDT and CDR2 YYEEEE. The CDR3 spans 12 residues. Trimming pared 4 bases from V and 4 bases from J, leaving 8 bases between. TCRdb recomputed calls from the 5' RACE reads with MiXCR, one row per CDR3 protein. The table has about 560,000 distinct CDR3 sequences, about 20% seen once. The chain combines TRBV5-6 with TRBJ2-5; D may be TRBD1 or TRBD2 (5 bases each). Input material: PBMCs or a T cell subset sorted from them (not recorded which). The receptor was isolated from an adult woman who had mild COVID-19 (a few samples of this study predate the infection). Cell type and time point are not known. CDR3 nucleotide sequence: TGTGCCAGCAGCGGGACGAGAGAGACCCAGTACTTC. Protein product: CASSGTRETQYF.